A single sample is the source of the 26 T cell receptor beta chains below, sequenced in a study of blood T cell repertoires in COVID-19. Some clones are missing from TCRdb's copy, which holds only in-frame ones; the method was immunoSEQ multiplex PCR. The sample holds about 92,000 clones, around three quarters seen once. Material for sequencing was peripheral blood. These receptors were obtained from a woman in her sixties or seventies in a cohort sampled during active or convalescent COVID-19.

The chain links TRBV29-1 to TRBJ1-2, with 7 nucleotides matching TRBD1. The CDR3 totals 11 residues. V was pared by 8 bases and J by 6 bases, with 6 bases of the junction left unmatched. Germline loops: CDR1 SQVTM, CDR2 ANQGSEA. The CDR3 sequence is CSSTGPNGYTF. CDR3 nucleotides: TGCAGCTCGACAGGGCCCAATGGCTACACCTTC. The variable domain in full, completed from reference TRBV29-1 and TRBJ1-2, reads SAVISQKPSRDICQRGTSLTIQCQVDSQVTMMFWYRQQPGQSLTLIATANQGSEATYESGFVIDKFPISRPNLTFSTLTVSNMSPEDSSIYLCSSTGPNGYTFGSGTRLTVV.

This chain joins TRBV7-2 and TRBJ2-5; 7 bases agree with TRBD1. V dropped 1 base and J dropped 4; count of bases not matched to a gene: 3. Germline V gene sequence: CDR1 SGHTA, CDR2 FQGNSA. This CDR3 is built from 14 residues. CDR3 region: CASSLGGQRETQYF. In nucleotides, the CDR3 is TGTGCCAGCAGCTTAGGGGGACAGAGAGAGACCCAGTACTTC.

The chain employs TRBV5-1 and TRBJ2-5; 8 bases match TRBD2. The CDR3 has 14 residues. Germline CDR1 reads SGHRS; CDR2 reads YFSETQ. Losses at the gene ends were 4 bases for V and 5 bases for J; bases not matched to a gene: 7. The CDR3 coding sequence is TGCGCCAGCAGCAACGGGGGGGCCGGGGAGACCCAGTACTTC. Translation gives CASSNGGAGETQYF.

The V and J genes are TRBV19 and TRBJ2-6; no clear D gene. The germline V gene has CDR1 LNHDA and CDR2 SQIVND (reference sequence). This CDR3 has 15 amino acids. Trimming stripped 3 bases from V and 4 bases from J, with 10 bases between. The CDR3 coding sequence is TGTGCCAGTAGTATTCCGGGTCTGGGGGCCAACGTCCTGACTTTC. Its translation: CASSIPGLGANVLTF.

The chain couples TRBV7-9 to TRBJ2-7; 10 nucleotides agree with TRBD1. CDR1 is SEHNR, CDR2 FQNEAQ, per germline (reference sequence). With 4 bases clipped from V and 3 bases from J, the junction kept 6 bases outside the gene matches. The CDR3 length is 15 residues. The DNA for the CDR3 is TGTGCCAGCAGCTCCCCCGGGACAGGGGTCTACGAGCAGTACTTC. This sequence encodes CASSSPGTGVYEQYF.

In its sample, this clone was seen a few times. The rearrangement joins TRBV27 to TRBJ2-7; 12 positions match TRBD2. V was pared by 6 bases and J by 2 bases, with 5 bases of the junction left unmatched. The CDR3 loop spans 15 amino acids. The V gene's germline CDR1 is MNHEY and CDR2 SMNVEV (reference sequence). The CDR3 is CASSLTSGGTYEQYF. CDR3 coding DNA: TGTGCCAGCAGCCTAACTAGCGGGGGGACCTACGAGCAGTACTTC.

This chain connects TRBV5-6 to TRBJ2-1; 9 bases fit TRBD1. Germline CDR1 reads SGHDT; CDR2 reads YYEEEE. This CDR3 has 17 amino acids. J was trimmed by 4 bases and V by 1 base; bases with no gene match: 9. CDR3 bases: TGTGCCAGCAGCTTGCACACCGGGACAGGGCATTACAATGAGCAGTTCTTC. This codes for CASSLHTGTGHYNEQFF.

This clone was counted once. CDR3 in DNA: TGTGCCAGCAGTGAGCAGGGGTTATCTAATGAAAAACTGTTTTTT. Translation gives CASSEQGLSNEKLFF. The chain recombines TRBV25-1 with TRBJ1-4; D perhaps matches TRBD1 (6 bases). Trimming left V 3 bases short and J 3 bases short, with 11 bases between. The V gene's germline CDR1 is MGHDK and CDR2 SYGVNS. CDR3 size: 15 residues.

V is TRBV18 and J is TRBJ1-1, with D possibly matching TRBD1 (5 bases). V was trimmed by 2 bases and J by 10 bases, leaving 17 bases between them. CDR3 length equals 14 residues. The germline V gene encodes CDR1 KGHSH and CDR2 LQKENI. Written as DNA, the CDR3 is TGTGCCAGCTCACCATCGGGGGTTGAGTTTCGAGCTTTCTTT. Translated, it gives CASSPSGVEFRAFF.

In DNA form, the CDR3 reads TGTGCCACCAGCAGAGATCAGACAGGTCCTAGCACCGGGGAGCTGTTTTTT. It encodes CATSRDQTGPSTGELFF. The chain combines TRBV15 with TRBJ2-2; D is perhaps TRBD1 (6 bases). Germline CDR1 and CDR2: LNHNV and YYDKDF (reference sequence). CDR3 size: 17 residues. Between the trimmed V and J ends, which lost 0 bases and 4 bases, there was a span of 15 bases. The entire variable domain, with the rest obtained from reference TRBV15 and TRBJ2-2, is as follows: DAMVIQNPRYQVTQFGKPVTLSCSQTLNHNVMYWYQQKSSQAPKLLFHYYDKDFNNEADTPDNFQSRRPNTSFCFLDIRSPGLGDTAMYLCATSRDQTGPSTGELFFGEGSRLTVL.

The chain recombines TRBV29-1 with TRBJ2-1, with 9 bases lining up with TRBD2. CDR1 is SQVTM and CDR2 is ANQGSEA in the germline V gene. The V segment lost 5 bases and the J segment 8 bases; nucleotides outside the gene matches: 10. The CDR3 has 14 residues. The CDR3 sequence is CSVFLAGVRDEQFF. DNA of the CDR3: TGCAGCGTTTTCTTAGCGGGGGTAAGGGATGAGCAGTTCTTC.

The chain combines TRBV5-1 with TRBJ1-6; no definite D call. The CDR3 is 18 amino acids. V lost 0 bases, J lost 3 bases, and 16 bases lay in between. Germline V gives CDR1 SGHRS, CDR2 YFSETQ. The CDR3 here is CASSLGGPGRGYNSPLHF. Here the CDR3 DNA reads TGCGCCAGCAGCTTGGGCGGTCCGGGAAGAGGCTATAATTCACCCCTCCACTTT.

This clone was observed a single time. This chain links TRBV2 with TRBJ1-6; the D is unclear. CDR1 SNHLY and CDR2 FYNNEI come from the germline V gene. V was clipped by 0 bases and J by 7 bases, with 10 bases between them. This CDR3 is 15 amino acids long. The CDR3 here is CASSEAGGGNSPLHF. The CDR3 DNA is TGTGCCAGCAGTGAAGCGGGCGGAGGGAATTCACCCCTCCACTTT.

CDR3 sequence reads: CASSQDDGYTF. The DNA for the CDR3 is TGTGCCAGCAGCCAAGACGATGGCTACACCTTC. The V gene is TRBV14, the J gene TRBJ1-2; D remains unclear. Trimming took off 0 bases at V and 6 bases at J, with 2 bases between the two ends. This CDR3 has 11 amino acids. Germline values: CDR1 SGHDN, CDR2 FVKESK.

The chain's CDR3 is CAWSHGGGNTWGELFF. In nucleotides, the CDR3 is TGTGCCTGGAGTCACGGCGGGGGGAACACGTGGGGGGAGCTGTTTTTT. The gene calls are TRBV30 and TRBJ2-2, with 8 positions matching TRBD2. V was pared by 2 bases and J by 8 bases, with 13 bases of the junction left unmatched. Germline V gives CDR1 GTSNPN, CDR2 SVGIG (reference sequence). There are 16 residues in the CDR3.

This clone was seen a handful of times. The chain combines TRBV7-9 with TRBJ2-2; D is uncertain. The CDR3 runs to 15 residues. Deletions cut 5 bases from V and 5 bases from J, with 15 bases between. CDR1 is SEHNR, CDR2 FQNEAQ, per germline (reference sequence). The CDR3 here is CASSPIGSKTGELFF. CDR3 nucleotides: TGTGCCAGCAGCCCCATTGGCAGTAAGACCGGGGAGCTGTTTTTT.

CDR3 nucleotide sequence: TGTGCCAGCAGCTCCCCTCAGCGGGGGGGGAGAAACATTCAGTACTTC. Its protein product is CASSSPQRGGRNIQYF. The chain uses TRBV13 and TRBJ2-4; 10 bases fit TRBD2. Germline CDR1 and CDR2: PRHDT and FYEKMQ (reference sequence). The V gene end was trimmed by 4 bases and the J gene end by 6 bases; junction bases not matched to a gene: 9. The CDR3 sequence is 16 residues long. Based on the CDR3 plus reference TRBV13 and TRBJ2-4, the full variable domain is AAGVIQSPRHLIKEKRETATLKCYPIPRHDTVYWYQQGPGQDPQFLISFYEKMQSDKGSIPDRFSAQQFSDYHSELNMSSLELGDSALYFCASSSPQRGGRNIQYFGAGTRLSVL.

V gene TRBV19 combines with J gene TRBJ1-2, with 8 nucleotides matching TRBD1. Trimming at V came to 3 bases and at J to 4 bases, leaving 16 bases not matched to a gene. The length of the CDR3 is 18 residues. Germline assignment: CDR1 LNHDA and CDR2 SQIVND (reference sequence). The CDR3 reads CASSMRAGQATWGYGYTF. The DNA of the CDR3 is TGTGCCAGTAGTATGCGGGCGGGACAGGCCACTTGGGGCTATGGCTACACCTTC.

The chain links TRBV5-1 to TRBJ2-1; 9 nucleotides agree with TRBD2. Germline values: CDR1 SGHRS, CDR2 YFSETQ. The V segment lost 1 base and the J segment 2 bases; nucleotides outside the gene matches: 4. The CDR3 runs to 16 residues. The CDR3 DNA follows: TGCGCCAGCAGCTTGTTTAGCGGGGGCACCTACAATGAGCAGTTCTTC. This gives the protein CASSLFSGGTYNEQFF.

This clone showed up just a few times. The genes are TRBV5-1 and TRBJ2-6; 7 bases fit TRBD1. From germline, CDR1 is SGHRS and CDR2 YFSETQ. The CDR3 covers 16 residues. J lost 3 bases, V lost 4 bases, and 7 bases had no gene match. The CDR3 region has the DNA TGCGCCAGCAGCCCCCCTGACAGGGTTGGGGCCAACGTCCTGACTTTC. Its protein product is CASSPPDRVGANVLTF.

The V gene is TRBV12-5, the J gene TRBJ2-3; 9 bases agree with TRBD2. V was pared by 8 bases and J by 6 bases, with 15 bases of the junction left unmatched. This CDR3 has 16 amino acids. Germline V CDR1 and CDR2: LGHNT, FRNRAP. The DNA of the CDR3 is TGTGCTAGTTCAGCAGGCCTAGCGGGGCTGGGGGATACGCAGTATTTT. Its protein product is CASSAGLAGLGDTQYF.

The V gene is TRBV5-1, the J gene TRBJ1-4, with D possibly matching TRBD1 (6 bases). The V gene's germline CDR1 is SGHRS and CDR2 YFSETQ. CDR3 size: 14 residues. Deletions cut 3 bases from V and 4 bases from J, with 10 bases between. The CDR3 sequence is CASSSTGLNEKLFF. As DNA, the CDR3 is TGCGCCAGCAGCTCGACAGGCCTTAATGAAAAACTGTTTTTT.

This clone came up once. V is TRBV7-2 and J is TRBJ2-5, with 14 nucleotides matching TRBD2. This CDR3 comprises 16 residues. Germline CDR1 and CDR2: SGHTA and FQGNSA. The ends lost 4 bases at V and 1 base at J; junction bases unmatched: 2. The CDR3 loop reads CASSSGLAGGQETQYF. The DNA of the CDR3 is TGTGCCAGCAGCTCCGGACTAGCGGGGGGCCAAGAGACCCAGTACTTC.

The chain recombines TRBV7-8 with TRBJ1-2, with TRBD1 as a possible D gene (5 bases). Germline values: CDR1 SGHVS, CDR2 FQNEAQ. The CDR3 covers 12 residues. Trimming left V 1 base short and J 7 bases short, with 7 bases between. The CDR3 DNA reads as TGTGCCAGCAGCTTAGGGGGGGGTGGCTACACCTTC. Protein: CASSLGGGGYTF.

This chain joins TRBV23-1 and TRBJ1-5; possibly TRBD1 for D (5 bases). TRBV23-1 is an open reading frame whose function is uncertain. The germline V and J ends were trimmed by 3 bases and 5 bases, with 14 bases remaining between them. The CDR3 runs 15 residues. Here the CDR3 reads CASSHPGGVYQPQHF. CDR3 in DNA: TGCGCCAGCAGTCACCCGGGGGGGGTTTATCAGCCCCAGCATTTT.

The CDR3 DNA sequence: TGTGCCAGCAGTTATAAGACAGGGGGAGTCGGTTATGGCTACACCTTC. Translation: CASSYKTGGVGYGYTF. The chain is built from TRBV2 and TRBJ1-2, with TRBD1 matching over 9 bases. Germline values: CDR1 SNHLY, CDR2 FYNNEI. V trimming: 5 bases; J trimming: 5 bases; junction bases outside the gene matches: 12. The CDR3 sequence is 16 residues long.